This T cell receptor (beta chain) was captured by sequencing in a study of OX40 agonist ivuxolimab in advanced cancers. The germline V gene has CDR1 MDHEN and CDR2 SYDVKM. This CDR3 spans 14 amino acids. Generated by immunoSEQ multiplex PCR, the TCRdb table keeps only in-frame clones and is missing some. The sample records tens of thousands of clones, 75% to 90% being singletons. The clonotype was recovered from an adult with an advanced solid tumor such as melanoma, head and neck, liver or kidney cancer. The material sequenced was CD4+ or CD8+ T cells sorted from blood, taken in a trial of the OX40 agonist ivuxolimab. The rearrangement joins TRBV28 to TRBJ1-4, with 8 bases lining up with TRBD1. The DNA of the CDR3 is TGTGCGGGTGGACAGGGAGCAACTAATGAAAAACTGTTTTTT. This encodes CAGGQGATNEKLFF.